The 2 T cell receptor beta chains below were found in one sample sequenced in a study of shared clonotypes between healthy human individuals. Here immunoSEQ multiplex PCR was the method, and the copy in TCRdb shows in-frame clones only, minus some. The data contain around 2,000,000 clones, around 96% of them singletons. Terminally differentiated effector memory CD45RA+ cells were excluded from the naive CD8 cells, which were CD45RO-negative and positively selected for CCR7. Sequenced sample: naive CD8+ T cells sorted from blood. All receptors derive from a man younger than 35 in good health.

The genes are TRBV2 and TRBJ1-6; D is unresolved. Looked up from germline, CDR1 is SNHLY and CDR2 is FYNNEI. The V end was cut by 4 bases, the J end by 0 bases, with 19 bases between. This CDR3 region has 19 residues. For the CDR3, the DNA is TGTGCCAGCAGTGTGGAATCGGGAGGCAGGAGCTCCTATAATTCACCCCTCCACTTT. It specifies CASSVESGGRSSYNSPLHF. The full variable domain, rest sourced from reference TRBV2 and TRBJ1-6, is EPEVTQTPSHQVTQMGQEVILRCVPISNHLYFYWYRQILGQKVEFLVSFYNNEISEKSEIFDDQFSVERPDGSNFTLKIRSTKLEDSAMYFCASSVESGGRSSYNSPLHFGNGTRLTVT.

A note on this clone: Additional DNA sequences in this sample encode the identical CDR3. The rearrangement joins TRBV7-9 to TRBJ2-5; D might be TRBD2 (5 bases). The ends were cut back, 3 bases at V and 2 bases at J, with 10 bases in the middle. The CDR3 loop spans 14 amino acids. Germline V gene sequence: CDR1 SEHNR, CDR2 FQNEAQ (reference sequence). The CDR3 sequence: CASSLAGGQETQYF. The CDR3 nucleotides read TGTGCCAGCAGCTTGGCGGGCGGACAAGAGACCCAGTACTTC.